This T cell receptor beta chain was profiled in a study of beta chain features in type 1 diabetes. Study summary: Age, gender, cell numbers and subset yield matched between patients and controls. Study-wide findings and caveats: Junctions at VDJ sites from type 1 diabetes patients had fewer insertions and more deletions.

This CDR3 is 17 amino acids long. Between the trimmed V and J ends, which lost 0 bases and 0 bases, there was a span of 9 bases. Germline V CDR1 and CDR2: SGHTA, FQGTGA. The isolated RNA, all of it, was reverse transcribed, so expressed TCRB transcripts were what got sequenced. Generated by immunoSEQ multiplex PCR, the TCRdb table keeps only in-frame clones and is missing some. The data contain 250,000 to 350,000 clones, 9.5% to 11% of them singletons. On this clone itself: Its antigen remains unknown.

The source is a woman aged 25 to 39 in good health. Specimen: naive CD4+ T cells from blood. The chain carries TRBV7-3 and TRBJ2-6; D gene ambiguous. DNA of the CDR3: TGTGCCAGCAGCTTAACGGGCCCGTCCTCTGGGGCCAACGTCCTGACTTTC. Protein: CASSLTGPSSGANVLTF. The full variable domain, its missing parts supplied by reference TRBV7-3 and TRBJ2-6, is GAGVSQTPSNKVTEKGKYVELRCDPISGHTALYWYRQSLGQGPEFLIYFQGTGAADDSGLPNDRFFAVRPEGSVSTLKIQRTERGDSAVYLCASSLTGPSSGANVLTFGAGSRLTVL.